Listed below are T cell receptor beta chains from one sample, sequenced in a study of T cell responses to AZD1222 COVID-19 vaccine. The table came from immunoSEQ multiplex PCR; TCRdb's copy has only in-frame clones and leaves some out. The table lists 75,000 to 95,000 clones, 85% to 90% of them singletons. The input for sequencing was peripheral blood, taken on day 0 of MenACWY control vaccination. Receptors were obtained from an adult in good health. Each CDR3 is given with its conserved first and last residue. Fields, in order: V gene, clone size, D gene, J gene, CDR3 DNA, CDR3 protein. D genes are given only for firm matches. Clone size is given for some rows only: seen once, a few or many times, or a class if the clone is expanded.

>TRBV3-1/TRBV3-2|.|.|TRBJ2-3
TGTGCCAGCAGCCAAGTAGGCCTAGGGGATACGCAGTATTTT
CASSQVGLGDTQYF
>TRBV5-1|.|.|TRBJ2-1
TGCGCCAGCAGCTATAGCGCGGCTGGCTACAATGAGCAGTTCTTC
CASSYSAAGYNEQFF
>TRBV5-4|.|TRBD1|TRBJ1-1
TGTGCCAGCAGCTACCGGGACAGAGTTGAAGCTTTCTTT
CASSYRDRVEAFF
>TRBV12-3/TRBV12-4|.|.|TRBJ2-2
TGTGCCAGCAGACTCGACGGCGGGGAGCTGTTTTTT
CASRLDGGELFF
>TRBV6-1|few|TRBD1|TRBJ1-4
TGTGCCAGCAGTGAGCACGGGACAGGTGAAAAACTGTTTTTT
CASSEHGTGEKLFF
>TRBV4-1|.|.|TRBJ1-4
TGCGCCAGCAGCCAAGAAGGGCAGCTTGCAACTAATGAAAAACTGTTTTTT
CASSQEGQLATNEKLFF
>TRBV19|once|TRBD1|TRBJ1-6
TGTGCCAGTAGCATCCGGGACAGCAATTCACCCCTCCACTTT
CASSIRDSNSPLHF
>TRBV28|.|TRBD1|TRBJ1-5
TGTGCCAGCAGTCAACCGGGACAGGAGGTGGGTCAGCCCCAGCATTTT
CASSQPGQEVGQPQHF
>TRBV7-8|.|.|TRBJ1-2
TGTGCCAGCACCGCCCACTATGGCTACACCTTC
CASTAHYGYTF
>TRBV6-6|.|.|TRBJ2-3
TGTGCCAGCAGTTACTCTTTCCAACCTTATTTT
CASSYSFQPYF
>TRBV27|.|TRBD2|TRBJ2-2
TGTGCCAGCACCGAGACTAGCGGGGGGGCCAGAGAACTGTTTTTT
CASTETSGGARELFF
>TRBV27|.|.|TRBJ1-1
TGTGCCAGCAGACTGACAGGATCGAACACTGAAGCTTTCTTT
CASRLTGSNTEAFF
>TRBV9|.|.|TRBJ1-2
TGTGCCAGCAGCCCCACACAGACAGTTAACTATGGCTACACCTTC
CASSPTQTVNYGYTF
>TRBV27|.|.|TRBJ1-4
TGTGCCAGCAGGACCAACCAAGTCAATGAAAAACTGTTTTTT
CASRTNQVNEKLFF
>TRBV27|.|.|TRBJ2-7
TGTGCCAGCAGTTTAGACAGTTCCTACGAGCAGTACTTC
CASSLDSSYEQYF
>TRBV6-8|.|.|TRBJ1-2
TGTGCCAGCAGTTACTACCGAGCCCGGGGCTACACCTTC
CASSYYRARGYTF